One and the same sample provided the 20 T cell receptor beta chains below, sequenced in a study of monozygotic twins with inflammatory bowel disease. TCRdb re-called the 5' RACE reads; one entry per CDR3 protein, DNA not given. The ten most abundant clones cover just over 2.5% of a sample with about 380,000 distinct CDR3 sequences. The sequenced material came from blood. These receptors all stem from a human donor with ulcerative colitis or Crohn's disease, or a healthy co-twin of an affected twin (not recorded which).

The chain carries TRBV7-2 and TRBJ1-5; TCRdb picks TRBD1, but there is no DNA to check that call. This CDR3 has 15 residues. Per germline, CDR1 SGHTA and CDR2 FQGNSA. The CDR3 reads CASSLAGGSTQPQHF.

The chain employs TRBV12-3 or TRBV12-4 and TRBJ2-2; there is no DNA to check the TCRdb D call of TRBD1. The CDR3 is made up of 14 amino acids. CDR3 sequence: CASSSGTNNRELFF.

The V call is TRBV25-1, the J call TRBJ2-7; TCRdb reports TRBD1, a call that lacks DNA to check it against. The CDR3 totals 13 residues. CDR1 MGHDK and CDR2 SYGVNS come from the germline V gene. The CDR3 spells CASSEYSGYEQYF.

The V gene is TRBV6-1, the J gene TRBJ2-3; checking the TCRdb D call of TRBD1 is not possible without DNA. Germline CDR1 reads MNHNS; CDR2 reads SASEGT. The CDR3 sequence is 17 residues long. CDR3 region: CASSTGAYRGSTDTQYF.

V and J are TRBV4-3 and TRBJ2-5; no DNA is available, so the TRBD1 call from TCRdb remains unchecked. The CDR3 spans 17 residues. CDR1 and CDR2 (germline): LGHNA, YSLEER. The CDR3 protein is CASSQDNGQVGQETQYF.

V gene TRBV5-1 combines with J gene TRBJ1-1. This CDR3 has 17 amino acids. CDR1 is SGHRS and CDR2 is YFSETQ in the germline V gene. CDR3 sequence reads: CASSLDRGSRMNTESFF.

The chain links TRBV4-1 to TRBJ2-2; as DNA is missing, the TRBD2 call by TCRdb cannot be tested. In germline, CDR1 is MGHRA, CDR2 YSYEKL. The CDR3 has 17 residues. The CDR3 spells CASSQVQTGVGTGELFF.

The gene calls are TRBV5-3 and TRBJ1-4. TRBV5-3 qualifies as an ORF whose function is uncertain. The CDR3 covers 14 residues. CDR3 region: CARSPIATNEKLFF.

CDR3 residues: CASKPGTAFYEQYF. V usage is TRBV19 and J usage is TRBJ2-7; checking the TCRdb D call of TRBD1 is not possible without DNA. The germline CDR1 and CDR2 sequences are LNHDA and SQIVND (reference sequence). The CDR3 spans 14 residues.

This rearrangement joins TRBV5-1 to TRBJ2-7; no DNA is available, so the TRBD1 call from TCRdb remains unchecked. There are 16 residues in the CDR3. Germline CDR1 reads SGHRS; CDR2 reads YFSETQ. Here the CDR3 reads CASSRGRQGATYEQYF.

The genes are TRBV5-1 and TRBJ2-2. CDR1 and CDR2 from the germline V gene are SGHRS and YFSETQ. The CDR3 covers 16 residues. The CDR3 region is CASSLAPQASTGELFF.

J is TRBJ2-1 and V is TRBV14. The length of the CDR3 is 13 residues. CDR1 is SGHDN and CDR2 is FVKESK in the germline V gene. The CDR3 here is CASSPGRWNEQFF. The full variable domain, its missing parts supplied by reference TRBV14 and TRBJ2-1, is EAGVTQFPSHSVIEKGQTVTLRCDPISGHDNLYWYRRVMGKEIKFLLHFVKESKQDESGMPNNRFLAERTGGTYSTLKVQPAELEDSGVYFCASSPGRWNEQFFGPGTRLTVL.

The chain employs TRBV10-2 and TRBJ2-3; without DNA, the TCRdb call of TRBD2 cannot be checked. Germline V gene sequence: CDR1 WSHSY, CDR2 SAAADI. This CDR3 is built from 14 residues. CDR3 sequence: CASLSSGGADTQYF.

This chain links TRBV7-7 with TRBJ2-1; TCRdb picks TRBD2, but there is no DNA to check that call. This CDR3 region has 14 residues. CDR1 and CDR2 (germline): SSHAT, FNYEAQ (reference sequence). The CDR3: CSSSLNPGRNEQFF. Based on the CDR3 plus reference TRBV7-7 and TRBJ2-1, the full variable domain is GAGVSQSPRYKVTKRGQDVTLRCDPISSHATLYWYQQALGQGPEFLTYFNYEAQPDKSGLPSDRFSAERPEGSISTLTIQRTEQRDSAMYRCSSSLNPGRNEQFFGPGTRLTVL.

The CDR3 loop reads CASSLAGDSGLSEQYF. The chain employs TRBV7-8 and TRBJ2-7; TCRdb names TRBD2, which stays unverified in the absence of DNA. The germline gives CDR1 SGHVS, CDR2 FQNEAQ. The CDR3 spans 16 residues.

The chain is built from TRBV5-1 and TRBJ2-3; TCRdb reports TRBD2, a call that lacks DNA to check it against. The germline CDR1 and CDR2 sequences are SGHRS and YFSETQ. The CDR3 runs to 14 residues. CDR3 loop: CASAREGGTDTQYF.

This rearrangement joins TRBV11-3 to TRBJ2-3; the TCRdb call, TRBD2, lacks DNA for checking. The CDR3 runs 13 residues. CDR1 is SGHNT and CDR2 is YENEEA in the germline V gene. CDR3 protein: CASSNDYQDTQYF.

The rearrangement links TRBV7-2 to TRBJ1-2; there is no DNA to check the TCRdb D call of TRBD1. From germline, CDR1 is SGHTA and CDR2 FQGNSA. This CDR3 region has 12 residues. CDR3 loop: CASSTGPYGYTF. The entire variable domain, with the rest obtained from reference TRBV7-2 and TRBJ1-2, is as follows: GAGVSQSPSNKVTEKGKDVELRCDPISGHTALYWYRQSLGQGLEFLIYFQGNSAPDKSGLPSDRFSAERTGGSVSTLTIQRTQQEDSAVYLCASSTGPYGYTFGSGTRLTVV.

The CDR3 sequence: CASSFGTPAYNEQFF. This chain links TRBV7-8 with TRBJ2-1; the TRBD2 assignment by TCRdb is unverifiable without DNA. Germline V CDR1 and CDR2: SGHVS, FQNEAQ. The CDR3 totals 15 residues.

The J gene is TRBJ2-7, the V gene TRBV12-3 or TRBV12-4; there is no DNA to check the TCRdb D call of TRBD1. The CDR3 is 15 amino acids. CDR3: CASSLGLGGGYEQYF.